One sample yielded the 18 T cell receptor beta chains listed below, sequenced in a study of blood T cell repertoires in COVID-19. Only in-frame clones appear in the TCRdb table, and some are missing; sequencing was by immunoSEQ multiplex PCR. The sample has 90,000 to 150,000 clones; approximately 77% are singletons. Specimen: peripheral blood. The source is a human donor in a cohort sampled during active COVID-19.

The chain couples TRBV28 to TRBJ1-2; D ambiguous. CDR3 length equals 13 residues. Trimming took off 6 bases at V and 3 bases at J, with 11 bases between the two ends. The germline V gene has CDR1 MDHEN and CDR2 SYDVKM. The CDR3 sequence: CASSLDNHYGYTF. As DNA, the CDR3 is TGTGCCAGCAGCCTTGACAATCACTATGGCTACACCTTC.

This clone came up many times. This chain uses TRBV4-1 with TRBJ2-3, with TRBD2 identical over 13 bases. V lost 8 bases and J lost 0; bases outside the gene matches: 5. Germline CDR1 MGHRA, CDR2 YSYEKL. The CDR3 sequence is 16 residues long. The CDR3 DNA is TGCGCCAGCTCGACTAGCGGGGGGATTAGCACAGATACGCAGTATTTT. It yields the protein CASSTSGGISTDTQYF.

The chain combines TRBV30 with TRBJ2-7, with D perhaps matching TRBD1 (5 bases). The germline gives CDR1 GTSNPN, CDR2 SVGIG (reference sequence). The CDR3 extends over 14 amino acids. V was pared by 4 bases and J by 1 base, with 14 bases between. The CDR3 is CAWIRQGSSYEQYF. Here the CDR3 DNA reads TGTGCCTGGATACGGCAGGGAAGTTCCTACGAGCAGTACTTC.

J is TRBJ2-6 and V is TRBV27; D is perhaps TRBD1 (5 bases). Germline CDR1 MNHEY, CDR2 SMNVEV (reference sequence). V was cut by 1 base and J by 2 bases, with 6 bases left in between. CDR3 size: 15 residues. The CDR3 protein is CASSLFRAGANVLTF. DNA for the CDR3: TGTGCCAGCAGTTTATTCAGGGCTGGGGCCAACGTCCTGACTTTC.

This clone was observed a few times. The junction and the germline gene differ at one end; a read error may be behind it. The rearrangement links TRBV15 to TRBJ2-1; 10 positions match TRBD1. This CDR3 spans 14 amino acids. Per the germline V gene, CDR1 is LNHNV and CDR2 is YYDKDF (reference sequence). CDR3 sequence: CATSRDLSGQGGLF. Written as DNA, the CDR3 is TGTGCCACCAGCAGAGATCTGAGTGGACAGGGGGGCCTCTTC.

The chain uses TRBV2 and TRBJ2-7, with 8 bases fitting TRBD1. The junction had 6 bases not matched to a gene; V was cut back by 6 bases and J by 5 bases. CDR3 size: 13 residues. Germline values: CDR1 SNHLY, CDR2 FYNNEI. The CDR3 sequence: CASSPAGGHEQYF. CDR3 DNA sequence: TGTGCCAGCAGCCCCGCAGGGGGCCACGAGCAGTACTTC.

This clone was counted only a few times. This chain joins TRBV24-1 and TRBJ1-5, with D possibly matching TRBD1 (5 bases). The germline CDR1 and CDR2 sequences are KGHDR and SFDVKD. This CDR3 has 15 residues. Trimming stripped 3 bases from V and 3 bases from J, with 11 bases between. The CDR3 sequence is CATSDGGVPNQPQHF. The CDR3 nucleotides are TGTGCCACCAGTGATGGGGGGGTTCCCAATCAGCCCCAGCATTTT.

V is TRBV28 and J is TRBJ2-7; 8 positions match TRBD1. Trimming took 7 bases from V and 5 from J; bases not matched to a gene: 10. The germline gives CDR1 MDHEN, CDR2 SYDVKM. The CDR3 totals 14 residues. The CDR3 nucleotides read TGTGCCAGCACCTGGCAGGGGGCGCTTAACGAGCAGTACTTC. Translating gives CASTWQGALNEQYF.

This clone was seen more than once but under ten times. The J gene is TRBJ2-7, the V gene TRBV28; D unresolved. Germline loops: CDR1 MDHEN, CDR2 SYDVKM. The CDR3 contains 12 residues. V was trimmed by 10 bases and J by 6 bases, leaving 16 bases between them. The CDR3 DNA is TGTGCCACCTCGAGAGATAGCTCCGAGCAGTACTTC. This encodes CATSRDSSEQYF.

The V call is TRBV5-6, the J call TRBJ2-7; TRBD1 matches at 7 bases. This CDR3 is 14 amino acids long. Trimming at V came to 4 bases and at J to 0 bases, leaving 4 bases not matched to a gene. Germline CDR1 SGHDT, CDR2 YYEEEE. The CDR3 region has the DNA TGTGCCAGCAGCCTCCGGGACAGCTCCTACGAGCAGTACTTC. Protein: CASSLRDSSYEQYF.

This clone appeared a few times. V and J are TRBV5-1 and TRBJ2-7; 8 nucleotides line up with TRBD2. CDR3 length: 15 amino acids. In germline, CDR1 is SGHRS, CDR2 YFSETQ. V shed 2 bases, J shed 0 bases, and the junction held 4 bases outside the gene matches. CDR3 sequence reads: CASSLLAEYSYEQYF. In DNA form, the CDR3 reads TGCGCCAGCAGCTTACTAGCGGAATACTCCTACGAGCAGTACTTC. The whole variable domain, remainder taken from reference TRBV5-1 and TRBJ2-7, is KAGVTQTPRYLIKTRGQQVTLSCSPISGHRSVSWYQQTPGQGLQFLFEYFSETQRNKGNFPGRFSGRQFSNSRSEMNVSTLELGDSALYLCASSLLAEYSYEQYFGPGTRLTVT.

CDR3 nucleotides: TGTGCCAGCAGCCCCAGGGGGCGAGGCACTGAAGCTTTCTTT. This gives the protein CASSPRGRGTEAFF. The V call is TRBV6-5, the J call TRBJ1-1; 8 bases match TRBD1. J was trimmed by 4 bases and V by 6 bases; bases with no gene match: 7. The CDR3 contains 14 residues. Looked up from germline, CDR1 is MNHEY and CDR2 is SVGAGI.

The chain has TRBV19 and TRBJ2-1, with TRBD1 matching over 9 bases. Germline V CDR1 and CDR2: LNHDA, SQIVND (reference sequence). Germline trimming cut 0 bases from V and 3 bases from J; bases unmatched to any gene: 3. The CDR3 has 16 amino acids. The CDR3 sequence is CASSIETGGGYNEQFF. The CDR3 coding sequence is TGTGCCAGTAGTATAGAGACAGGGGGAGGCTACAATGAGCAGTTCTTC.

This clone showed up just a few times. The rearrangement links TRBV10-2 to TRBJ2-7, with 9 bases fitting TRBD2. CDR1 WSHSY and CDR2 SAAADI come from the germline V gene. The CDR3 is made up of 15 amino acids. Unmatched junction bases numbered 12, after V lost 7 bases and J lost 5 bases. CDR3 DNA sequence: TGCGCCAGCACTCAAGGTATAGCGGGAGCGGACGAGCAGTACTTC. Its translation is CASTQGIAGADEQYF.

DNA for the CDR3: TGTGCCAGCAGTTACTCGAGCGGGGAAAAACTGTTTTTT. Its protein is CASSYSSGEKLFF. The rearrangement joins TRBV6-2 or TRBV6-3 to TRBJ1-4; D not certain. Between the trimmed V and J ends, which lost 0 bases and 8 bases, there was a span of 7 bases. The CDR3 totals 13 residues. CDR1 is MNHEY and CDR2 is SVGEGT in the germline V gene.

There are a few counts of this clone. The chain is built from TRBV18 and TRBJ2-1; 8 bases map to TRBD2. Losses at the gene ends were 2 bases for V and 3 bases for J; bases not matched to a gene: 0. CDR3 length equals 14 residues. Germline V gene data show CDR1 as KGHSH and CDR2 as LQKENI. As DNA, the CDR3 is TGTGCCAGCTCACCAAGCGGGAGCTACAATGAGCAGTTCTTC. Protein sequence: CASSPSGSYNEQFF.

V and J are TRBV1 and TRBJ2-7; the listed D gene, TRBD1, was not tested against the DNA. TRBV1 is noted as a pseudogene. The CDR3 has 16 amino acids. CDR3 sequence (DNA): TGCACCAGCAGCCAGCGGGACAGGGGGCTTTCTCACGAGCAGTACTTC. It codes for CTSSQRDRGLSHEQYF.

The chain recombines TRBV4-2 with TRBJ2-7; D gene ambiguous. Trimming removed 0 bases from V and 9 bases from J, with 21 bases in between. CDR1 and CDR2 (germline): LGHNA, YNFKEQ. The CDR3 covers 16 residues. The CDR3 coding sequence is TGTGCCAGCAGCCAAGAATTCTCCTCCTTGCTTACGCGGCAGTACTTC. Translating it yields CASSQEFSSLLTRQYF.